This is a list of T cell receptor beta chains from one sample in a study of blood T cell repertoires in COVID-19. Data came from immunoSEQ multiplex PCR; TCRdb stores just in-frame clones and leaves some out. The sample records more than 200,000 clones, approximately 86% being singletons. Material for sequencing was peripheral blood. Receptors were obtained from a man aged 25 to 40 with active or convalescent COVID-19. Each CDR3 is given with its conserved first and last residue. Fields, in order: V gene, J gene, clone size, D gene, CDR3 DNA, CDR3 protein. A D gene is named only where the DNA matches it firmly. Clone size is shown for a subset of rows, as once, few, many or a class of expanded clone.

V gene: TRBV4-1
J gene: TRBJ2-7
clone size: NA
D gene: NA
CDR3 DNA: TGCGCCAGCAGCTTAGATTTGGGCATCAACGAGCAGTACTTC
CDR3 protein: CASSLDLGINEQYF

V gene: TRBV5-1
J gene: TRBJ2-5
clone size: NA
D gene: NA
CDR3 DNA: TGCGCCAGCAGGTCCCGGGACCAAGAGACCCAGTACTTC
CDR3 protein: CASRSRDQETQYF

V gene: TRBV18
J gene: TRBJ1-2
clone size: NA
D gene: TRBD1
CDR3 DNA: TGTGCCAGCTCACCGACAGGGGACTCTGGCTACACCTTC
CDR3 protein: CASSPTGDSGYTF

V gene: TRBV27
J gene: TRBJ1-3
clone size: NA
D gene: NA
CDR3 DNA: TGTGCCAGCAGACGCGGCACCATATATTTT
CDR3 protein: CASRRGTIYF

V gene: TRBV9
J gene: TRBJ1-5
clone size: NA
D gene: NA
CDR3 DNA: TGTGCCAGCAGCGTAGAAGGGGGAATTAATCAGCCCCAGCATTTT
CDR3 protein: CASSVEGGINQPQHF

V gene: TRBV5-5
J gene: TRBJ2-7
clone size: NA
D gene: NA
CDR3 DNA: TGTGCCAGCAGCTTGGGAGTGGGGCAGGTGTTGTCCGAGCAGTACTTC
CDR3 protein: CASSLGVGQVLSEQYF

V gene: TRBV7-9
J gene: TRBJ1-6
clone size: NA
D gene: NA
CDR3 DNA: TGTGCCAGCAGCCCCCCTTTTAATTCACCCCTCCACTTT
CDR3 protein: CASSPPFNSPLHF

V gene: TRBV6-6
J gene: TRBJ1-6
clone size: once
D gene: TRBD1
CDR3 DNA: TGTGCCAGCAGTCCCGACAGGGACTGGTCACCCCTCCACTTT
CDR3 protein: CASSPDRDWSPLHF

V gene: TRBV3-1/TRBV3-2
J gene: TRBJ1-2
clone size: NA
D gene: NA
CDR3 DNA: TGTGCCAGCAGCCAAGATAGAAACAGGAACTATGGCTACACCTTC
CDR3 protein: CASSQDRNRNYGYTF

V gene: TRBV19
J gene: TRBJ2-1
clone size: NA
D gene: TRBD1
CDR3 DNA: TGTGCCAGTGGGGACAGGGTCAATGAGCAGTTCTTC
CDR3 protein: CASGDRVNEQFF

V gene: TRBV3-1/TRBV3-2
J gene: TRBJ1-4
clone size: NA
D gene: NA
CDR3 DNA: TGTGCCAGCAGCCAAGATTGGGGCTCCTCCGGGGAAAAACTGTTTTTT
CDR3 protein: CASSQDWGSSGEKLFF

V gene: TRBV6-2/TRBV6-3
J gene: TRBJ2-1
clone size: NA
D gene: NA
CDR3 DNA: TGTGCCAGCAGCCCTCTCCTAATAGCCTACAATGAGCAGTTCTTC
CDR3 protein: CASSPLLIAYNEQFF

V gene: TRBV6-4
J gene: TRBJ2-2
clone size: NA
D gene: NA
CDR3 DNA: TGTGCCAGCAGGGTTCAGGCCAGGAAAAGATCGAACACCGGGGAGCTGTTTTTT
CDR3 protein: CASRVQARKRSNTGELFF

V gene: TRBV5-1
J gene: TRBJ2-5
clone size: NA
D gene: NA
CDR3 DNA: TGCGCCAGCAGCTTGGACTACCCAAGTCAAGAGACCCAGTACTTC
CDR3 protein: CASSLDYPSQETQYF

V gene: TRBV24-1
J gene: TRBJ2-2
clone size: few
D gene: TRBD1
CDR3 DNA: TGTGCCACCAGTGAGACAGGGACGAACACCGGGGAGCTGTTTTTT
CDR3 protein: CATSETGTNTGELFF

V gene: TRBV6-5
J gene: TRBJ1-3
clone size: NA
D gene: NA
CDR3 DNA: TGTGCCACCCAAGGGGGATACGGAGGAAACACCATATATTTT
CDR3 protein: CATQGGYGGNTIYF

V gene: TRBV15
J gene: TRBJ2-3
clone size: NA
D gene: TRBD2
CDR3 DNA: TGTGCCACCAGCAAACGGGGGGGTAACACAGATACGCAGTATTTT
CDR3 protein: CATSKRGGNTDTQYF

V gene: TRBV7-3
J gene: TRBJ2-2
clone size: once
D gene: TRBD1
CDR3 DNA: TGTGCCAGCAGCTTAGTAGGACAGGGGACCGGGGAGCTGTTTTTT
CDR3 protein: CASSLVGQGTGELFF

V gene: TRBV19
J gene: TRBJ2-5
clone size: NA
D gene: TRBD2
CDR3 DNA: TGTGCCAGTGCAGGCGGGGGGGACCGGAAGACCCAGTACTTC
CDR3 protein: CASAGGGDRKTQYF

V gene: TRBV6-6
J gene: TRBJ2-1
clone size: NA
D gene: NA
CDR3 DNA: TGTGCCAGCACCCTTGATTCACAGGATGAGCAGTTCTTC
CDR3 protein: CASTLDSQDEQFF

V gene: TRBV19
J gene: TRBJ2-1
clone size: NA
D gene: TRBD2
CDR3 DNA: TGTGCCAGTAGTATTATGGGCGGGGGGGACAATGAGCAGTTCTTC
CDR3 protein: CASSIMGGGDNEQFF

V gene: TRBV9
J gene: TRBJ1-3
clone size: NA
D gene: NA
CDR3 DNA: TGTGCCAGCAGCGTAACCGGTCAAACTGGAAACACCATATATTTT
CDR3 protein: CASSVTGQTGNTIYF

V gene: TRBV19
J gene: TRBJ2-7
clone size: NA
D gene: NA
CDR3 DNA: TGTGCCAGTAGTGCCAGTTCGTCCTACGAGCAGTACTTC
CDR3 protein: CASSASSSYEQYF

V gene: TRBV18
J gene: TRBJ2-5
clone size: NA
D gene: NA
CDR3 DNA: TGTGCCAGCTCACCAGGGCGGGGACCAGAGACCCAGTACTTC
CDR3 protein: CASSPGRGPETQYF

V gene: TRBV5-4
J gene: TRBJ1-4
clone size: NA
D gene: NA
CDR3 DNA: TGTGCCAGCAGCTTGGACAGGGCTGCGGAAAAACTGTTTTTT
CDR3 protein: CASSLDRAAEKLFF

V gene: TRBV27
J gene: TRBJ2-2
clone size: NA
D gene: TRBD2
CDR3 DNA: TGTGCCAGTTCTATGGGACTAGCGGGGGGTAACGGGGAGCTGTTTTTT
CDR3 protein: CASSMGLAGGNGELFF

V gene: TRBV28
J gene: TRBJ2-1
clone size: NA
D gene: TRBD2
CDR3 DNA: TGTGCCAGCAGTTTATTAGTATCGACTAGCGTTAATGAGCAGTTCTTC
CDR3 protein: CASSLLVSTSVNEQFF

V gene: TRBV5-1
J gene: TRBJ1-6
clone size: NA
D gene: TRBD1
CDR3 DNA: TGCGCCAGCAGCCCCAGGACAGGGGTTGATTCACCCCTCCACTTT
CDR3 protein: CASSPRTGVDSPLHF

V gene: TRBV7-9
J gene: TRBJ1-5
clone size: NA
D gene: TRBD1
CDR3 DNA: TGTGCCAGCAGCTTAGGGGGGACAGGGGGCCAGCCCCAGCATTTT
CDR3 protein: CASSLGGTGGQPQHF

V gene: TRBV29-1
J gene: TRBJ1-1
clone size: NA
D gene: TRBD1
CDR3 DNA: TGCAGCGTTGAAAGGACAGGGTCGGCCACTGAAGCTTTCTTT
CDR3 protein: CSVERTGSATEAFF

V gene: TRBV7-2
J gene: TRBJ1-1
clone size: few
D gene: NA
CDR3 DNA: TGTGCCAGCAGCTCTATCCCCCAGGGGAGTGCTGAAGCTTTCTTT
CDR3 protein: CASSSIPQGSAEAFF